The 20 T cell receptor beta chains in this list originate from one sample, sequenced in a study of T cells in Graves' hyperthyroidism and ophthalmopathy. It was RNA transcripts that yielded the amplified TCR beta CDR3 regions. The HTBI primer set was used in a first-round RT-PCR of the TCR CDR3. One entry per CDR3 protein, called by TCRdb with MiXCR from the multiplex PCR reads. The table records fewer than 750,000 distinct CDR3 sequences, roughly 46% of them present only once. The sequenced sample was peripheral blood or thyroid tissue (not recorded which). The receptors derive from a young woman with Graves' hyperthyroidism.

This clonotype was seen only a few times. V usage is TRBV7-9 and J usage is TRBJ1-5, with TRBD1 identical over 9 bases. The V segment lost 8 bases and the J segment 7 bases; nucleotides outside the gene matches: 12. CDR1 SEHNR and CDR2 FQNEAQ come from the germline V gene (reference sequence). The CDR3 is 15 residues long. Written as DNA, the CDR3 is TGTGCCAGCTATCTCACAGGGGGCGCGGGACAGCCCCAGCATTTT. This translates into CASYLTGGAGQPQHF.

In regard to this clonotype: One end of the junction fails to match germline, which may point to a read error. The rearrangement joins TRBV3-1 to TRBJ1-4; D gene unclear. The CDR3 consists of 13 residues. Germline assignment: CDR1 LGHDT and CDR2 YNNKEL (reference sequence). The CDR3 DNA sequence: TGTGCCAGCAGGCTCTCCTGGGGTGAAAAACTGCTTTTT. Translated, it gives CASRLSWGEKLLF.

CDR3 region: CASSRAGDGYEQYF. CDR3 in DNA: TGTGCCAGCAGCAGGGCAGGGGACGGGTACGAGCAGTACTTC. The gene calls are TRBV6-1 and TRBJ2-7, with a weak D call TRBD1 (6 bases). CDR1 is MNHNS and CDR2 is SASEGT in the germline V gene. The V end was cut by 6 bases, the J end by 4 bases, with 16 bases between. This CDR3 has 14 residues.

The J gene is TRBJ1-6, the V gene TRBV7-2; D gene ambiguous. Germline V gives CDR1 SGHTA, CDR2 FQGNSA. There are 17 residues in the CDR3. Trimming cost V 1 base and J 5 bases, with 15 bases left between them. The chain's CDR3 is CASSLVSTAIDNSPLHF. DNA for the CDR3: TGTGCCAGCAGCTTAGTGTCGACGGCAATTGATAATTCACCCCTCCACTTT.

V gene TRBV2 combines with J gene TRBJ1-2; TRBD1 matches at 10 bases. This CDR3 is built from 14 residues. V gave up 6 bases and J gave up 7 bases; unmatched junction bases: 8. Germline CDR1 reads SNHLY; CDR2 reads FYNNEI. The DNA for the CDR3 is TGTGCCAGCAGCCTCCCGGGACAGGGGTTTGGCTACACCTTC. Protein product: CASSLPGQGFGYTF.

Regarding this clonotype: Compared with germline, one end of the junction differs, possibly owing to a read error. The rearrangement joins TRBV14 to TRBJ1-4, with D perhaps matching TRBD1 (6 bases). CDR1 and CDR2 (germline): SGHDN, FVKESK. This CDR3 region has 16 residues. CDR3 protein: CVSSRYTGRGGGKLFF. CDR3 in DNA: TGTGTCAGCAGCCGGTACACGGGCAGGGGAGGTGGAAAACTGTTTTTT.

The chain combines TRBV11-1 with TRBJ2-7; tentatively, D is TRBD1 (6 bases). This CDR3 is 14 amino acids long. The V gene's germline CDR1 is SGHAT and CDR2 FQDESV (reference sequence). Trimming removed 5 bases at V and 0 bases at J, with 11 bases between. The CDR3 DNA reads as TGTGCCAGCAGCCCGGACAGACCCTCCTACGAGCAGTACTTC. This codes for CASSPDRPSYEQYF. The full variable domain, with the rest looked up from reference TRBV11-1 and TRBJ2-7, is EAEVAQSPRYKITEKSQAVAFWCDPISGHATLYWYRQILGQGPELLVQFQDESVVDDSQLPKDRFSAERLKGVDSTLKIQPAELGDSAMYLCASSPDRPSYEQYFGPGTRLTVT.

Only a few counts were recorded for this clonotype. This chain connects TRBV18 to TRBJ1-4; D not resolved. CDR1 and CDR2 (germline): KGHSH, LQKENI. This CDR3 contains 14 residues. Trimming removed 6 bases from V and 8 bases from J, with 16 bases in between. Written as DNA, the CDR3 is TGTGCCAGCTCCCCTTCTGAGGGCCAGGAAAAACTGTTTTTT. This sequence encodes CASSPSEGQEKLFF.

The chain recombines TRBV6-2 or TRBV6-3 with TRBJ2-2; TRBD2 matches at 7 bases. CDR1 and CDR2 from the germline V gene are MNHEY and SVGEGT. CDR3 length: 16 residues. V shed 5 bases and J 5 bases; nucleotides not matched to a gene: 11. The CDR3 reads CASSVWLAAETGELFF. Written as DNA, the CDR3 is TGTGCCAGCAGTGTTTGGCTAGCGGCAGAGACCGGGGAGCTGTTTTTT.

The chain carries TRBV20-1 and TRBJ2-7; D might be TRBD1 or TRBD2, each matching 5 bases. The V end lost 6 bases, the J end lost 2 bases, and 11 bases lay between the germline ends. This CDR3 has 12 amino acids. The germline V gene has CDR1 DFQATT and CDR2 SNEGSKA (reference sequence). CDR3: CSAGTGTYEQYF. The CDR3 DNA reads as TGCAGTGCCGGGACGGGAACCTACGAGCAGTACTTC.

Ten or more counts support this clonotype. The chain recombines TRBV20-1 with TRBJ2-7, with 9 nucleotides matching TRBD1. The CDR3 totals 13 residues. Germline CDR1 is DFQATT and CDR2 is SNEGSKA (reference sequence). V shed 6 bases, J shed 4 bases, and the junction held 7 bases outside the gene matches. This chain's CDR3 is CSAETGGGYEQYF. DNA for the CDR3: TGCAGTGCAGAGACAGGGGGGGGTTACGAGCAGTACTTC.

The sample holds many counts of this clonotype. The chain uses TRBV10-1 and TRBJ2-6; D perhaps matches TRBD1 (6 bases). The length of the CDR3 is 16 residues. Germline CDR1 reads WNHNN; CDR2 reads SYGVQD (reference sequence). V was pared by 11 bases and J by 0 bases, with 17 bases between. CDR3 in DNA: TGCGCCCGCGCCGGGACAAAGCTCTCTGGGGCCAACGTCCTGACTTTC. Translation: CARAGTKLSGANVLTF.

This clonotype has only a few counts. This rearrangement joins TRBV5-6 to TRBJ2-2, with D possibly being TRBD2 (6 bases). CDR3 length: 16 amino acids. The V gene's germline CDR1 is SGHDT and CDR2 YYEEEE. V gave up 3 bases and J gave up 1 base, with 13 bases separating them. The CDR3 loop reads CASSSGLGENTGELFF. The CDR3 nucleotides read TGTGCCAGCAGCTCGGGACTCGGAGAGAACACCGGGGAGCTGTTTTTT.

The chain carries TRBV20-1 and TRBJ1-1; D gene unclear. The length of the CDR3 is 14 residues. The V gene's germline CDR1 is DFQATT and CDR2 SNEGSKA (reference sequence). V lost 0 bases and J lost 0, with 8 bases in between. CDR3 in DNA: TGCAGTGCTAGAGATCAGGCCCTGAACACTGAAGCTTTCTTT. Its protein is CSARDQALNTEAFF.

As to this clonotype: With a much larger clone just one base away, this may be a read error. V gene TRBV6-2 or TRBV6-3 combines with J gene TRBJ2-7, with D perhaps given as TRBD1 or TRBD2 (5 bases each). CDR3 length: 14 amino acids. V was pared by 4 bases and J by 4 bases, with 14 bases between. Germline V gene lookup returns CDR1 MNHEY and CDR2 SVGEGT. The CDR3 bases are TGTGCCAGCAGTTCCCCAGGGACCTTATACGAGCAGTACTTC. Translating it yields CASSSPGTLYEQYF.

V gene TRBV28 combines with J gene TRBJ1-6; no clear D. The CDR3 consists of 12 residues. CDR1 and CDR2 from the germline V gene are MDHEN and SYDVKM. CDR3 region: CVSSLGNSPLHF. The CDR3 DNA is TGTGTTAGCAGTTTAGGGAATTCACCCCTCCACTTT.

On this clonotype itself: A much larger clone differs from this one at a single base, so this may be a read error. This chain links TRBV12-3 or TRBV12-4 with TRBJ1-4; D is unclear. V was cut by 4 bases and J by 1 base, with 10 bases left in between. This CDR3 has 15 amino acids. CDR3 residues: CASSSAGLTNEKLFF. Written as DNA, the CDR3 is TGTGCCAGCAGTTCGGCCGGGTTAACTAATGAAAAACTGTTTTTT.

This clonotype appeared many times. The chain recombines TRBV29-1 with TRBJ1-3; a weak D match, TRBD1 (5 bases). CDR3 length: 14 amino acids. The germline V gene encodes CDR1 SQVTM and CDR2 ANQGSEA. V gave up 6 bases and J gave up 0 bases, with 12 bases separating them. The CDR3 sequence: CSVGGDGSGNTIYF. The CDR3 nucleotides read TGCAGCGTCGGGGGGGACGGCTCTGGAAACACCATATATTTT.

This clonotype came up many times. The rearrangement links TRBV2 to TRBJ2-2; 7 bases are a match to TRBD2. The germline gives CDR1 SNHLY, CDR2 FYNNEI. This CDR3 has 17 amino acids. V shed 4 bases, J shed 8 bases, and the junction held 16 bases outside the gene matches. The CDR3 protein is CASSGEGMESLSGELFF. As DNA, the CDR3 is TGTGCCAGCAGTGGGGAGGGTATGGAGTCCCTCTCAGGGGAGCTGTTTTTT.

The V gene is TRBV20-1, the J gene TRBJ1-1; 11 bases map to TRBD1. This CDR3 region has 14 residues. After removal of 2 bases from V and 6 bases from J, the junction contained 5 bases not matched to a gene. Germline V gene sequence: CDR1 DFQATT, CDR2 SNEGSKA (reference sequence). The CDR3 bases are TGCAGTGCTAGATCGGGACAGGGGGTCGCTGAAGCTTTCTTT. Translation gives CSARSGQGVAEAFF.